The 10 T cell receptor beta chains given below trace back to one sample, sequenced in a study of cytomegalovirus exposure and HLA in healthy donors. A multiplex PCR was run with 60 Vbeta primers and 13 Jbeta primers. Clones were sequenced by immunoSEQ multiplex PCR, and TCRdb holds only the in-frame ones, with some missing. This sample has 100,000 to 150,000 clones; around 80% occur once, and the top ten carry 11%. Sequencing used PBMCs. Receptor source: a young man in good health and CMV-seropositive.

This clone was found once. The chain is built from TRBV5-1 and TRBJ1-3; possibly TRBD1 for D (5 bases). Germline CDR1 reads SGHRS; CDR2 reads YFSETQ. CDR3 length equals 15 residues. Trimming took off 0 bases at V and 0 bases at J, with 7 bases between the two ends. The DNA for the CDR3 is TGCGCCAGCAGCTTGGGGGGGGACTCTGGAAACACCATATATTTT. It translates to CASSLGGDSGNTIYF. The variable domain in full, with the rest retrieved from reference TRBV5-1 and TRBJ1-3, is KAGVTQTPRYLIKTRGQQVTLSCSPISGHRSVSWYQQTPGQGLQFLFEYFSETQRNKGNFPGRFSGRQFSNSRSEMNVSTLELGDSALYLCASSLGGDSGNTIYFGEGSWLTVV.

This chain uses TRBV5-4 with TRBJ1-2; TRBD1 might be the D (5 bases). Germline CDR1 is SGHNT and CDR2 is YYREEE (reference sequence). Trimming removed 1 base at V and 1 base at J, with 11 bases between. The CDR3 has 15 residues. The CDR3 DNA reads TGTGCCAGCAGCTTGTGGGGCAGGGTTAACTATGGCTACACCTTC. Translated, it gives CASSLWGRVNYGYTF.

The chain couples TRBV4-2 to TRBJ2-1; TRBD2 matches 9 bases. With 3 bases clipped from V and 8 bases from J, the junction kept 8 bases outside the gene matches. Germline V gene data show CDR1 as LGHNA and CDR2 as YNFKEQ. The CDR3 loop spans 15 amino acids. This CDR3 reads CASSQVAGADDEQFF. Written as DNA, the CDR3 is TGTGCCAGCAGCCAGGTAGCGGGAGCTGACGATGAGCAGTTCTTC.

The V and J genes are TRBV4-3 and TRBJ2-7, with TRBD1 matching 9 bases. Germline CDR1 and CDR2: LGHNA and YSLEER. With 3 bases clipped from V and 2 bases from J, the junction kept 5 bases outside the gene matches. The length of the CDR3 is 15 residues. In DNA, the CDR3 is TGCGCCAGCAGCCAGGGGACAGGGTTTCCCTACGAGCAGTACTTC. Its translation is CASSQGTGFPYEQYF.

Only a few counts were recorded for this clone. The chain's CDR3 is CASSLRLAGTLEQYF. CDR3 nucleotides: TGTGCCAGCAGCTTAAGACTAGCGGGAACGTTGGAGCAGTACTTC. The chain uses TRBV7-8 and TRBJ2-7; 11 bases fit TRBD2. The CDR3 has 15 residues. From germline, CDR1 is SGHVS and CDR2 FQNEAQ. After removal of 2 bases from V and 7 bases from J, the junction contained 7 bases not matched to a gene.

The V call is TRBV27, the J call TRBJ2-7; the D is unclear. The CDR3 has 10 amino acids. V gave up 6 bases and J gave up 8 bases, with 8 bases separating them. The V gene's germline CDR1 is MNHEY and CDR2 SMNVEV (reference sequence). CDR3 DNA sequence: TGTGCCAGCAGCCCTTCTCAGCAGTACTTC. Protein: CASSPSQQYF.

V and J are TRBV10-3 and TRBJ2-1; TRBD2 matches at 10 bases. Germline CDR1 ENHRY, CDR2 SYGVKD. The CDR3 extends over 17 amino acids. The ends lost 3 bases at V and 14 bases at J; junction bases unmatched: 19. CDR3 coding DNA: TGTGCCATCAGTGACCTCGCTGGGGCTAGCGGGAGAGGTCAGGAGTTCTTC. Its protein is CAISDLAGASGRGQEFF.

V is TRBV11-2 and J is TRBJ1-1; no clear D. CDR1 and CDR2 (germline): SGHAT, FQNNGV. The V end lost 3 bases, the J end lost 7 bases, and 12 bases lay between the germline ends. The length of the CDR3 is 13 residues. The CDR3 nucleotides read TGTGCCAGCAGCTTCTTTGGCCCGTATGAAGCTTTCTTT. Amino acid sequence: CASSFFGPYEAFF.

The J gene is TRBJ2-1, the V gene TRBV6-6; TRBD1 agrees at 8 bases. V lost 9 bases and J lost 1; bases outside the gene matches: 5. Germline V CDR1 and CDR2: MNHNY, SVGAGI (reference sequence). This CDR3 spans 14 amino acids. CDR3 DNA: TGTGCCAGTACCGGGACAGGTTCCTACAATGAGCAGTTCTTC. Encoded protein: CASTGTGSYNEQFF.

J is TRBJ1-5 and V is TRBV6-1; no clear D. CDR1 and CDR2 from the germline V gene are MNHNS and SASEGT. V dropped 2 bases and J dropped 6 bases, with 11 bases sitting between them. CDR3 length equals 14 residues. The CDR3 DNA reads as TGTGCCAGCAGTGAACCTTATCCCCGTCAGCCCCAGCATTTT. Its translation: CASSEPYPRQPQHF.